The 24 T cell receptor beta chains below come from one sample, sequenced in a study of early T cells in non-severe SARS-CoV-2 infection. TCRdb ran MiXCR on the 5' RACE reads and lists one entry per CDR3 protein. This table holds some 51,000 distinct CDR3 sequences, more than 13% found once. The material was whole blood, obtained at baseline. The source of these receptors is an adult who was a healthcare worker with PCR-confirmed SARS-CoV-2 infection or an uninfected control (not recorded which).

CDR3 region: CASETGSMNTEAFF. The CDR3 DNA reads TGTGCCAGCGAGACAGGGTCCATGAACACTGAAGCTTTCTTT. J is TRBJ1-1 and V is TRBV7-2, with 7 bases identical to TRBD1. V shed 8 bases, J shed 0 bases, and the junction held 6 bases outside the gene matches. Germline values: CDR1 SGHTA, CDR2 FQGNSA. This CDR3 has 14 residues.

The chain uses TRBV12-3 or TRBV12-4 and TRBJ2-5, with D maybe TRBD2 (6 bases). V lost 0 bases and J lost 5, with 16 bases in between. CDR3 size: 16 residues. Here the CDR3 DNA reads TGTGCCAGCAGTTTAGCCTGGATCGGGGCGGGGGAGACCCAGTACTTC. Translating it yields CASSLAWIGAGETQYF.

Many counts were recorded for this clonotype. The rearrangement uses TRBV10-3 and TRBJ1-2; 9 bases match TRBD1. The V and J ends lost 7 bases and 1 base, in that order; junction bases with no gene match: 7. The CDR3 length is 15 residues. Germline V lookup: CDR1 ENHRY, CDR2 SYGVKD. CDR3 nucleotide sequence: TGTGCCATCACCGGCGGGACAGGGCTTAACTATGGCTACACCTTC. It specifies CAITGGTGLNYGYTF.

Ten or more counts support this clonotype. The chain combines TRBV7-9 with TRBJ2-1; tentative D call: TRBD2 (6 bases). The CDR3 totals 14 residues. Germline V CDR1 and CDR2: SEHNR, FQNEAQ (reference sequence). The germline V and J ends were trimmed by 6 bases and 0 bases, with 9 bases remaining between them. The CDR3 region is CASSQGLSYNEQFF. CDR3 nucleotides: TGTGCCAGCAGTCAGGGACTCTCCTACAATGAGCAGTTCTTC.

In this sample, this clonotype turned up a few times. V usage is TRBV28 and J usage is TRBJ2-7, with 10 bases identical to TRBD2. The V gene end was trimmed by 3 bases and the J gene end by 3 bases; junction bases not matched to a gene: 5. There are 15 residues in the CDR3. Germline lookup yields CDR1 MDHEN and CDR2 SYDVKM. In nucleotides, the CDR3 is TGTGCCAGCAGTTTCACCCTAGCGGGAGTCTACGAGCAGTACTTC. Translating it yields CASSFTLAGVYEQYF.

This clonotype has a handful of counts. The CDR3 DNA sequence: TGTGCCAGCAGCTTGACTAGGGGACGTAATGAAAAACTGTTTTTT. This encodes CASSLTRGRNEKLFF. The rearrangement uses TRBV6-1 and TRBJ1-4; TRBD1 might be the D (5 bases). The CDR3 contains 15 residues. Germline V gene data show CDR1 as MNHNS and CDR2 as SASEGT. V gave up 6 bases and J gave up 4 bases, with 15 bases separating them.

This clonotype occurred a few times. V is TRBV12-5 and J is TRBJ1-5; D ambiguous. The CDR3 consists of 14 residues. The V end was cut by 1 base, the J end by 5 bases, with 9 bases between. Germline values: CDR1 LGHNT, CDR2 FRNRAP. CDR3 sequence: CASGLDRFDQPQHF. The CDR3 DNA is TGTGCTAGTGGTTTGGACCGATTCGATCAGCCCCAGCATTTT.

This clonotype was counted many times. The CDR3 is CASSLSGGHAEAFF. CDR3 sequence (DNA): TGTGCCAGCAGCTTGTCCGGGGGTCACGCTGAAGCTTTCTTT. The genes are TRBV5-5 and TRBJ1-1; D might be TRBD1 (5 bases). This CDR3 has 14 residues. V lost 1 base and J lost 6, with 13 bases in between. CDR1 is SGHKS and CDR2 is YYEKEE in the germline V gene (reference sequence).

The chain recombines TRBV24-1 with TRBJ2-1; 12 bases match TRBD2. This CDR3 spans 16 amino acids. The V gene end was trimmed by 5 bases and the J gene end by 9 bases; junction bases not matched to a gene: 10. Germline V gives CDR1 KGHDR, CDR2 SFDVKD. CDR3 loop: CATSAGGLAGKGEQFF. CDR3 coding DNA: TGTGCCACCAGTGCCGGCGGACTAGCGGGAAAGGGTGAGCAGTTCTTC.

This clonotype was observed a handful of times. The J gene is TRBJ1-5, the V gene TRBV28; D not resolved. This CDR3 spans 15 amino acids. In germline, CDR1 is MDHEN, CDR2 SYDVKM. V was cut by 5 bases and J by 5 bases, with 16 bases left in between. CDR3 sequence: CASSPPTGSYQPQHF. The DNA for the CDR3 is TGTGCCAGCAGTCCCCCTACCGGGTCCTATCAGCCCCAGCATTTT. The variable domain in full, with the rest retrieved from reference TRBV28 and TRBJ1-5, is DVKVTQSSRYLVKRTGEKVFLECVQDMDHENMFWYRQDPGLGLRLIYFSYDVKMKEKGDIPEGYSVSREKKERFSLILESASTNQTSMYLCASSPPTGSYQPQHFGDGTRLSIL.

This clonotype was recorded many times. The V call is TRBV6-1, the J call TRBJ2-3; 7 nucleotides match TRBD2. The CDR3 has 15 amino acids. Trimming removed 7 bases from V and 0 bases from J; junction bases left unmatched: 7. Germline V lookup: CDR1 MNHNS, CDR2 SASEGT. The CDR3 loop reads CASTGGTASTDTQYF. CDR3 bases: TGTGCCAGCACCGGGGGGACGGCGAGCACAGATACGCAGTATTTT.

This clonotype came up a few times. The V and J genes are TRBV29-1 and TRBJ1-5, with TRBD1 matching over 10 bases. The germline V gene has CDR1 SQVTM and CDR2 ANQGSEA. V lost 1 base and J lost 2; bases outside the gene matches: 11. There are 18 residues in the CDR3. CDR3 DNA sequence: TGCAGCGTTGAAGGTGACAGGGGGCTTTCGGTTGGCAATCAGCCCCAGCATTTT. As protein: CSVEGDRGLSVGNQPQHF.

The chain combines TRBV2 with TRBJ2-3, with 7 bases aligning to TRBD2. Trimming removed 4 bases from V and 5 bases from J; junction bases left unmatched: 6. This CDR3 contains 14 residues. Per the germline V gene, CDR1 is SNHLY and CDR2 is FYNNEI. The DNA for the CDR3 is TGTGCCAGCAGTGTGTTGGCGGGAGAAGATACGCAGTATTTT. Translation gives CASSVLAGEDTQYF.

This rearrangement joins TRBV12-3 or TRBV12-4 to TRBJ2-2; 9 bases are a match to TRBD1. V gave up 5 bases and J gave up 2 bases; unmatched junction bases: 9. This CDR3 has 17 amino acids. The CDR3 region is CASSVFTGGPNTGELFF. The CDR3 nucleotides read TGTGCCAGCAGTGTCTTTACAGGGGGCCCCAACACCGGGGAGCTGTTTTTT.

The chain links TRBV5-1 to TRBJ1-6, with D tentatively TRBD1 (5 bases). This CDR3 comprises 15 residues. Germline lookup yields CDR1 SGHRS and CDR2 YFSETQ. V was pared by 0 bases and J by 5 bases, with 9 bases between. The chain's CDR3 is CASSLDGQDNSPLHF. CDR3 bases: TGCGCCAGCAGCTTGGATGGACAAGATAATTCACCCCTCCACTTT.

This clonotype has just a few counts. V and J are TRBV28 and TRBJ1-1; D possibly corresponds to TRBD1 (6 bases). The CDR3 is made up of 13 amino acids. The V gene's germline CDR1 is MDHEN and CDR2 SYDVKM. Trimming stripped 5 bases from V and 4 bases from J, with 11 bases between. CDR3 protein: CASSPPRGTEAFF. CDR3 DNA sequence: TGTGCCAGCAGTCCCCCCAGGGGCACTGAAGCTTTCTTT. The complete variable domain, with remaining parts taken from reference TRBV28 and TRBJ1-1, reads DVKVTQSSRYLVKRTGEKVFLECVQDMDHENMFWYRQDPGLGLRLIYFSYDVKMKEKGDIPEGYSVSREKKERFSLILESASTNQTSMYLCASSPPRGTEAFFGQGTRLTVV.

The table lists this clonotype with a few counts. The chain links TRBV29-1 to TRBJ1-1; D perhaps matches TRBD1 (5 bases). The CDR3 totals 13 residues. Germline V CDR1 and CDR2: SQVTM, ANQGSEA. The V and J ends lost 1 base and 1 base respectively, with 7 bases between them. For the CDR3, the DNA is TGCAGCGTTGAAGGACAGAAGAACACTGAAGCTTTCTTT. Amino acids: CSVEGQKNTEAFF.

This clonotype was detected ten times or more. The chain couples TRBV15 to TRBJ2-7, with 8 bases that match TRBD1. Germline V gene sequence: CDR1 LNHNV, CDR2 YYDKDF (reference sequence). The CDR3 extends over 15 amino acids. J lost 0 bases, V lost 5 bases, and 6 bases had no gene match. CDR3 sequence (DNA): TGTGCCACCAGCTCCCGGGACAGGAGCTCCTACGAGCAGTACTTC. It yields the protein CATSSRDRSSYEQYF. Full variable domain (missing parts from reference TRBV15 and TRBJ2-7): DAMVIQNPRYQVTQFGKPVTLSCSQTLNHNVMYWYQQKSSQAPKLLFHYYDKDFNNEADTPDNFQSRRPNTSFCFLDIRSPGLGDTAMYLCATSSRDRSSYEQYFGPGTRLTVT.

This clonotype was observed a single time. V is TRBV12-3 or TRBV12-4 and J is TRBJ2-7; the D gene could be TRBD1 or TRBD2 (6 bases each). This CDR3 spans 13 amino acids. The V gene lost 6 bases and the J gene lost 7 bases, with 16 bases spanning the gap. The CDR3 sequence: CASRGSGGDEQYF. The CDR3 DNA reads TGTGCCAGCAGGGGATCCGGGGGCGATGAGCAGTACTTC.

This chain uses TRBV27 with TRBJ2-3; either TRBD1 or TRBD2 may supply D (5 bases each). CDR3 size: 16 residues. The germline gives CDR1 MNHEY, CDR2 SMNVEV (reference sequence). Trimming removed 5 bases at V and 3 bases at J, with 18 bases between. In nucleotides, the CDR3 is TGTGCCAGCAGTCGAGGGACCAGGGTGGCGACAGATACGCAGTATTTT. Translating it yields CASSRGTRVATDTQYF.

This clonotype occurred a few times. The V gene is TRBV4-1, the J gene TRBJ2-5; 7 bases fit TRBD1. This CDR3 has 15 residues. J lost 2 bases, V lost 1 base, and 4 bases had no gene match. CDR1 MGHRA and CDR2 YSYEKL come from the germline V gene. As DNA, the CDR3 is TGCGCCAGCAGCCAAGGGGACAGCAGACAAGAGACCCAGTACTTC. Protein: CASSQGDSRQETQYF.

This clonotype was observed many times. The chain employs TRBV7-3 and TRBJ2-7; either TRBD1 or TRBD2 may fit D (5 bases each). Germline CDR1 and CDR2: SGHTA and FQGTGA. V was trimmed by 4 bases and J by 5 bases, leaving 12 bases between them. This CDR3 is built from 13 residues. CDR3 sequence (DNA): TGTGCCAGCAGCTCGGGACCCAACAACGAGCAGTACTTC. Translation: CASSSGPNNEQYF.

This clonotype has only a few counts. V and J are TRBV4-1 and TRBJ2-1; 7 nucleotides agree with TRBD2. This CDR3 comprises 20 residues. Germline V gives CDR1 MGHRA, CDR2 YSYEKL. With V trimmed by 4 bases and J by 2 bases, 20 bases remained unmatched. Here the CDR3 DNA reads TGCGCCAGCAGCCGAGAAGGAGGTAGCGGGTGGGGAGGACCCTACAATGAGCAGTTCTTC. Translated: CASSREGGSGWGGPYNEQFF.

This clonotype was seen many times. This chain links TRBV6-1 with TRBJ1-5; D is ambiguous. Between the trimmed V and J ends, which lost 3 bases and 6 bases, there was a span of 15 bases. The CDR3 is made up of 15 amino acids. CDR1 is MNHNS and CDR2 is SASEGT in the germline V gene. The chain's CDR3 is CASSDRRPLGQPQHF. CDR3 DNA sequence: TGTGCCAGCAGTGACCGTAGGCCCCTCGGTCAGCCCCAGCATTTT.